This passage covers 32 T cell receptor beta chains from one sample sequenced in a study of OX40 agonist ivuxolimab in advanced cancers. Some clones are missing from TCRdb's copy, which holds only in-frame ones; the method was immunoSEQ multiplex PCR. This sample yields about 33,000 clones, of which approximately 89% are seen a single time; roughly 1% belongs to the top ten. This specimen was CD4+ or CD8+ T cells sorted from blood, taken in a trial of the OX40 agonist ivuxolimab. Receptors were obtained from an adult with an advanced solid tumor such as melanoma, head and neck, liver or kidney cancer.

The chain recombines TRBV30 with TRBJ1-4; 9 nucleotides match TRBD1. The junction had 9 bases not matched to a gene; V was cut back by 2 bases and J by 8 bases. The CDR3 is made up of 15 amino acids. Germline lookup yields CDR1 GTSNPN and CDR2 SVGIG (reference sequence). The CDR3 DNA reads TGTGCCTGGAGTAGACTACAGGGGGCAGGGGAAAAACTGTTTTTT. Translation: CAWSRLQGAGEKLFF.

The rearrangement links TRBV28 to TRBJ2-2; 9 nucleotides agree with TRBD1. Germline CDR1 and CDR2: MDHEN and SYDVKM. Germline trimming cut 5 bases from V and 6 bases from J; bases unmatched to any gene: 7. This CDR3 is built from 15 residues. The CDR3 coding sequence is TGTGCCAGCAGTCAAACCGGGACAGGGCCCGGGGAGCTGTTTTTT. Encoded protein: CASSQTGTGPGELFF.

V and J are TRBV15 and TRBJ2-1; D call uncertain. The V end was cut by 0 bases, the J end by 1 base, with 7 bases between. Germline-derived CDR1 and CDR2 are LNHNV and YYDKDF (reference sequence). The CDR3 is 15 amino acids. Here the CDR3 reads CATSRDRSSYNEQFF. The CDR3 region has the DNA TGTGCCACCAGCAGAGACAGGAGTTCCTACAATGAGCAGTTCTTC.

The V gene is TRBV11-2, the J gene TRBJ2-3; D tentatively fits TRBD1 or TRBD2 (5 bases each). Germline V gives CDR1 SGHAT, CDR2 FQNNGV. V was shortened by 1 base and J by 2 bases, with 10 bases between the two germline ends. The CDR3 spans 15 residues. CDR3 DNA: TGTGCCAGCAGCTTAGTGGGGGTCGCCACAGATACGCAGTATTTT. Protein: CASSLVGVATDTQYF. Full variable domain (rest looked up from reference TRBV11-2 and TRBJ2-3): EAGVAQSPRYKIIEKRQSVAFWCNPISGHATLYWYQQILGQGPKLLIQFQNNGVVDDSQLPKDRFSAERLKGVDSTLKIQPAKLEDSAVYLCASSLVGVATDTQYFGPGTRLTVL.

Written as DNA, the CDR3 is TGTGCCAGCAGCGCTCTAGAATCTAGCACAGATACGCAGTATTTT. This gives the protein CASSALESSTDTQYF. The chain employs TRBV9 and TRBJ2-3; D is unresolved. Germline CDR1 is SGDLS and CDR2 is YYNGEE. The CDR3 consists of 15 residues. Deletions cut 3 bases from V and 0 bases from J, with 11 bases between. Looking up the rest from reference TRBV9 and TRBJ2-3 gives the full variable domain: DSGVTQTPKHLITATGQRVTLRCSPRSGDLSVYWYQQSLDQGLQFLIQYYNGEERAKGNILERFSAQQFPDLHSELNLSSLELGDSALYFCASSALESSTDTQYFGPGTRLTVL.

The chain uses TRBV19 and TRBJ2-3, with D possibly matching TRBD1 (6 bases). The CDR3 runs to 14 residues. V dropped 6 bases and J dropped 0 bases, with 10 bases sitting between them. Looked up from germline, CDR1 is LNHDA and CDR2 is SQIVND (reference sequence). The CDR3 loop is CASRGRGSTDTQYF. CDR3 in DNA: TGTGCCAGTAGGGGCAGGGGTAGCACAGATACGCAGTATTTT.

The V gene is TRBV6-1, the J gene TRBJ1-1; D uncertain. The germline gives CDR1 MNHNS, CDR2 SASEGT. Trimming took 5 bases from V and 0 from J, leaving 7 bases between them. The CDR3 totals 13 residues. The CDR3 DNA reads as TGTGCCAGCAGTTTGCGGCTGAACACTGAAGCTTTCTTT. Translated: CASSLRLNTEAFF.

The CDR3 region is CASRSFGYGYTF. CDR3 DNA: TGTGCCAGCAGGTCTTTCGGGTATGGCTACACCTTC. This sequence joins TRBV28 and TRBJ1-2; no clear D. Trimming cost V 6 bases and J 5 bases, with 10 bases left between them. The CDR3 contains 12 residues. Per the germline V gene, CDR1 is MDHEN and CDR2 is SYDVKM.

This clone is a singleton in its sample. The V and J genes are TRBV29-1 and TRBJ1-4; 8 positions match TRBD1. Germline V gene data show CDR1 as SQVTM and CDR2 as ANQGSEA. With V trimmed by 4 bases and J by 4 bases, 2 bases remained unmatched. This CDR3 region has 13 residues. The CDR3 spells CSVAGQVNEKLFF. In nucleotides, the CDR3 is TGCAGCGTTGCGGGACAGGTTAATGAAAAACTGTTTTTT. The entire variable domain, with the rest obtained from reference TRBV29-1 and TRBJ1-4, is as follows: SAVISQKPSRDICQRGTSLTIQCQVDSQVTMMFWYRQQPGQSLTLIATANQGSEATYESGFVIDKFPISRPNLTFSTLTVSNMSPEDSSIYLCSVAGQVNEKLFFGSGTQLSVL.

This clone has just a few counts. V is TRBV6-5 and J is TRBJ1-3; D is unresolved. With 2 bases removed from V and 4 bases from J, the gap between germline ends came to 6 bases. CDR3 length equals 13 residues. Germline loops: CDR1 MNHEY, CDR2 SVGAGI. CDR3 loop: CASSYTSGNTIYF. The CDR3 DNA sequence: TGTGCCAGCAGTTACACTTCGGGAAACACCATATATTTT.

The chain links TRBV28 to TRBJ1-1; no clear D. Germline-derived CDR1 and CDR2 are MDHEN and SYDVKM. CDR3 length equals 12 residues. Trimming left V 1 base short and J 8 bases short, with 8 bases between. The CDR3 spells CASSLFQLEAFF. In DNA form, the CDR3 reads TGTGCCAGCAGTTTATTTCAGTTAGAAGCTTTCTTT.

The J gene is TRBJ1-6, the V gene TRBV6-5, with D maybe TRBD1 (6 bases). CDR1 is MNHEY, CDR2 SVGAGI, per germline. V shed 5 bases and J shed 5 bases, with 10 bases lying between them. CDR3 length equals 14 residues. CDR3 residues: CASSPGANNSPLHF. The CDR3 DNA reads TGTGCCAGCAGTCCAGGGGCGAATAATTCACCCCTCCACTTT.

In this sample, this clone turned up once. This CDR3 reads CASNRDNQPQHF. CDR3 bases: TGTGCCAGCAACAGGGACAATCAGCCCCAGCATTTT. The chain joins TRBV9 to TRBJ1-5; possible D gene TRBD1, 6 bases. Germline-derived CDR1 and CDR2 are SGDLS and YYNGEE. V was cut by 6 bases and J by 3 bases, with 7 bases left in between. The CDR3 is made up of 12 amino acids.

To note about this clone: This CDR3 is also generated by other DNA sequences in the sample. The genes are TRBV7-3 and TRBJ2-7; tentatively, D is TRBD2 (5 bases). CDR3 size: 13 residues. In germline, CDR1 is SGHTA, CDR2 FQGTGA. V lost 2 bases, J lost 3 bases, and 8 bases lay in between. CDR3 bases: TGTGCCAGCAGCTTAGCGGGTAGCTACGAGCAGTACTTC. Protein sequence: CASSLAGSYEQYF.

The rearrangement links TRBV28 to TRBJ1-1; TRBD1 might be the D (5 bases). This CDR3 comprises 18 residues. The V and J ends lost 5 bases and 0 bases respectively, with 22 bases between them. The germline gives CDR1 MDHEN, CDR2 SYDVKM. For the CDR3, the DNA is TGTGCCAGCAGTCCCGGAGGGAGGGGCCTAAATGTGAACACTGAAGCTTTCTTT. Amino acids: CASSPGGRGLNVNTEAFF.

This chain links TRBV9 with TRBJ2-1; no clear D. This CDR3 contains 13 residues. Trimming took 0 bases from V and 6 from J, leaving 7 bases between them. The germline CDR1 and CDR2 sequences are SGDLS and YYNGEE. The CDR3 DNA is TGTGCCAGCAGCGTAGGGCCGACCAATGAGCAGTTCTTC. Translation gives CASSVGPTNEQFF.

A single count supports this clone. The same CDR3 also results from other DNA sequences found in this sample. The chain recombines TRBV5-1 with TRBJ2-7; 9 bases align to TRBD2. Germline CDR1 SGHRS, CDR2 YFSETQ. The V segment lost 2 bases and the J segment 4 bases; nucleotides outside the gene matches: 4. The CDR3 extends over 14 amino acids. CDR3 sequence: CASSLASGRYEQYF. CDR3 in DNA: TGCGCCAGCAGCTTAGCCAGCGGGAGGTACGAGCAGTACTTC.

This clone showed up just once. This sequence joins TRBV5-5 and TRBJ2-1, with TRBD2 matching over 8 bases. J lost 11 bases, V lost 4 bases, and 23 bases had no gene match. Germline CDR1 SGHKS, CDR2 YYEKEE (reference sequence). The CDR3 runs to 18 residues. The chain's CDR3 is CASSGVSLSGTARVQQFF. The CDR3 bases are TGTGCCAGCAGCGGCGTATCCCTTAGCGGGACCGCGAGGGTGCAGCAGTTCTTC.

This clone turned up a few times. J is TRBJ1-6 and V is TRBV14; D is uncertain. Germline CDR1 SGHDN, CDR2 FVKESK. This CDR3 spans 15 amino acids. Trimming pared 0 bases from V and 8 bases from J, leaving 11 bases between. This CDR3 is CASSQDPGRDSPLHF. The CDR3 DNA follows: TGTGCCAGCAGCCAAGATCCGGGGAGAGATTCACCCCTCCACTTT.

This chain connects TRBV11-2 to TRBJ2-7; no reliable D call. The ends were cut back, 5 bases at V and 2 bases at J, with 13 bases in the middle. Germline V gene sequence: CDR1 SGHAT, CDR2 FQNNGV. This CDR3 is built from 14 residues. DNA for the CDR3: TGTGCCAGCAGCCCTAGAGAAAGGACCTACGAGCAGTACTTC. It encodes CASSPRERTYEQYF.

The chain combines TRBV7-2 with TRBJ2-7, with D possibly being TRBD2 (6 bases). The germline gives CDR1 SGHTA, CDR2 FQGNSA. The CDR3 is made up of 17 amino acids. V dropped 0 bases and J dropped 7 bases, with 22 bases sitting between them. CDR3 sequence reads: CASSLAPGLGNAGEQYF. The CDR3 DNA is TGTGCCAGCAGCTTAGCGCCGGGACTCGGGAATGCAGGGGAGCAGTACTTC. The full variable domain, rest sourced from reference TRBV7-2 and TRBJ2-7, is GAGVSQSPSNKVTEKGKDVELRCDPISGHTALYWYRQSLGQGLEFLIYFQGNSAPDKSGLPSDRFSAERTGGSVSTLTIQRTQQEDSAVYLCASSLAPGLGNAGEQYFGPGTRLTVT.

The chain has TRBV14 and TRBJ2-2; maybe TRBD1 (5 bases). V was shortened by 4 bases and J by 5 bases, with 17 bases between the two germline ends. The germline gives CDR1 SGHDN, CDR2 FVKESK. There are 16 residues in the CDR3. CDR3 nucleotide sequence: TGTGCCAGCAGCCCCCCAGGCAACAGGCGAACCGGGGAGCTGTTTTTT. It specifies CASSPPGNRRTGELFF.

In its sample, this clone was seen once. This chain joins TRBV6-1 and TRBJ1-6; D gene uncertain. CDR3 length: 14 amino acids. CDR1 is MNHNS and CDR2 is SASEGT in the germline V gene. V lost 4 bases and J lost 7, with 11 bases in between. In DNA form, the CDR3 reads TGTGCCAGCAGTGCTGCCCCCGGGAATTCACCCCTCCACTTT. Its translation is CASSAAPGNSPLHF.

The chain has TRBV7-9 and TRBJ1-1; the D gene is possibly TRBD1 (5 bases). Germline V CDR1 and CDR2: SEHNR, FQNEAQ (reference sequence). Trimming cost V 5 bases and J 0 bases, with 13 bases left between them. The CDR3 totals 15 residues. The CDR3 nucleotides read TGTGCCAGCAGCCCGGGTAACAGGATGAACACTGAAGCTTTCTTT. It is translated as CASSPGNRMNTEAFF.

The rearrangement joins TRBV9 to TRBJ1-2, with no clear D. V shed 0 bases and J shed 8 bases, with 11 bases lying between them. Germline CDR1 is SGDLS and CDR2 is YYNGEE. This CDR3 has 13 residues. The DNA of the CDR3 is TGTGCCAGCAGCGTAGCTCGGGGTGGCGGCTACACCTTC. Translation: CASSVARGGGYTF.

The CDR3 loop reads CASSYRQGLNSPLHF. In DNA, the CDR3 is TGTGCCAGTAGTTACCGACAGGGTCTTAATTCACCCCTCCACTTT. The chain employs TRBV19 and TRBJ1-6; 7 nucleotides line up with TRBD1. CDR1 and CDR2 (germline): LNHDA, SQIVND (reference sequence). The CDR3 runs 15 residues. With V trimmed by 5 bases and J by 6 bases, 7 bases remained unmatched.

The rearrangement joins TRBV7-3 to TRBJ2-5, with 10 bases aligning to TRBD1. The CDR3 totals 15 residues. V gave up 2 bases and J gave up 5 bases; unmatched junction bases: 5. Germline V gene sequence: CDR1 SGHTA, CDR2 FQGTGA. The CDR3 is CASSLRQGALETQYF. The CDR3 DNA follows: TGTGCCAGCAGCTTACGACAGGGGGCGCTGGAGACCCAGTACTTC.

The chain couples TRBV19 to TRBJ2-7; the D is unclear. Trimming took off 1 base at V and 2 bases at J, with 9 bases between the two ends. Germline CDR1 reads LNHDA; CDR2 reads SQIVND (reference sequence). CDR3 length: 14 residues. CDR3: CASSIGFPTYEQYF. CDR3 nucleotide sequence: TGTGCCAGTAGTATAGGGTTCCCCACCTACGAGCAGTACTTC.

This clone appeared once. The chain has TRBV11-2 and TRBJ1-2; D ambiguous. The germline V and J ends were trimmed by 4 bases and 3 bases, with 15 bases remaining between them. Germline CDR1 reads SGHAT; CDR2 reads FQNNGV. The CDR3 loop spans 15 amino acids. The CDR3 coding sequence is TGTGCCAGCAGCTCAAGACTCCAGAGGGACTATGGCTACACCTTC. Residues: CASSSRLQRDYGYTF.

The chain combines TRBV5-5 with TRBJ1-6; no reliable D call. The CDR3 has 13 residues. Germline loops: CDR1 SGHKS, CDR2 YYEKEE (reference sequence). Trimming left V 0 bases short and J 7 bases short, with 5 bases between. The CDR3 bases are TGTGCCAGCAGCTTGGAGCCCAATTCACCCCTCCACTTT. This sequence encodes CASSLEPNSPLHF.

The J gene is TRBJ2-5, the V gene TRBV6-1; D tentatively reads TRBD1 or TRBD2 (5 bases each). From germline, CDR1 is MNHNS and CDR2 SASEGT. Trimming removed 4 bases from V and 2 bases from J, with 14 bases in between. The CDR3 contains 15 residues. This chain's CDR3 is CASSGRWGSQETQYF. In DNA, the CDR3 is TGTGCCAGCAGTGGCCGATGGGGGAGTCAAGAGACCCAGTACTTC.

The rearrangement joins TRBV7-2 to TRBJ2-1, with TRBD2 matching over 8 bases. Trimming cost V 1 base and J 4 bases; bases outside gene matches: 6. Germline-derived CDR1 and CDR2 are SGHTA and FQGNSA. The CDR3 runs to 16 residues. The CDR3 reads CASSLGGAGAYNEQFF. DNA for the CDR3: TGTGCCAGCAGCTTAGGTGGAGCGGGAGCTTACAATGAGCAGTTCTTC.